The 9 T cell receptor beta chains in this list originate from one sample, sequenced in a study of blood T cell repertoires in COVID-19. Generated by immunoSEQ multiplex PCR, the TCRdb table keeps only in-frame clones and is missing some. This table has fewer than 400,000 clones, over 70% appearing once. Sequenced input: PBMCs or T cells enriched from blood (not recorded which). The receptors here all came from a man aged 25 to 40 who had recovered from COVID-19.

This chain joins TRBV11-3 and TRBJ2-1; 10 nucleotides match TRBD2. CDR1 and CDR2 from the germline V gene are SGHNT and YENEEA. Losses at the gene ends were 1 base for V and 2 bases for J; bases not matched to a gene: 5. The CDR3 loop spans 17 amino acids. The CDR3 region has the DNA TGTGCCAGCAGCTTAGTTTCGCTAGCGGGGGCCTACAATGAGCAGTTCTTC. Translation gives CASSLVSLAGAYNEQFF.

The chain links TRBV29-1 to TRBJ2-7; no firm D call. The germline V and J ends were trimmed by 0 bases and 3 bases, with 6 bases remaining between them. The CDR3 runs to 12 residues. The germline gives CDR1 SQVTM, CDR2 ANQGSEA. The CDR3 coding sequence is TGCAGCGTTGAAGACCGGTACTACGAGCAGTACTTC. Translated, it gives CSVEDRYYEQYF.

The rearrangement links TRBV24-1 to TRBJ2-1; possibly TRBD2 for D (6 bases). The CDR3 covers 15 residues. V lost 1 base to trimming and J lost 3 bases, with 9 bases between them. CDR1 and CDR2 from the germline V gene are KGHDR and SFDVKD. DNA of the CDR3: TGTGCCACCAGTGATTTAGGCGGGGACTACAATGAGCAGTTCTTC. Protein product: CATSDLGGDYNEQFF.

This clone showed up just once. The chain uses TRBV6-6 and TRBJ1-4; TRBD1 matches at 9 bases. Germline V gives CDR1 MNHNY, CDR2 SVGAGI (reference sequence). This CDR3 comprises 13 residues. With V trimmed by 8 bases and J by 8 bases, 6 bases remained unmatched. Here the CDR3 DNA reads TGTGCCAGCGGGACAGGGCTTTGGGAAAAACTGTTTTTT. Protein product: CASGTGLWEKLFF.

CDR3 loop: CASSTTRVPPDTQYF. CDR3 in DNA: TGTGCCAGCAGCACAACTAGAGTTCCCCCAGATACGCAGTATTTT. The chain employs TRBV13 and TRBJ2-3; perhaps TRBD2 as D (5 bases). From germline, CDR1 is PRHDT and CDR2 FYEKMQ (reference sequence). The CDR3 runs 15 residues. The V end was cut by 5 bases, the J end by 4 bases, with 16 bases between.

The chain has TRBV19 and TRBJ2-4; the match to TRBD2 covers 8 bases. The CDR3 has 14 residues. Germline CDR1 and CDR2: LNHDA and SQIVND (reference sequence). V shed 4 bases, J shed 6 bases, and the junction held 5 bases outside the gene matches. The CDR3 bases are TGTGCCAGTAGTAACTCGGGGGGGAGAAACATTCAGTACTTC. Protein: CASSNSGGRNIQYF.

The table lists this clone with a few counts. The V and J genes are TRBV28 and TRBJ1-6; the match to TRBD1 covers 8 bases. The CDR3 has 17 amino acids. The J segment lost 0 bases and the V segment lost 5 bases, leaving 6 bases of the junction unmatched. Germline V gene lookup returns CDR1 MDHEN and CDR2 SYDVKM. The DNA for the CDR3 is TGTGCCAGCAGTAGAGGACAGGGTGACTCCTATAATTCACCCCTCCACTTT. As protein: CASSRGQGDSYNSPLHF.

The CDR3 DNA follows: TGTGCCTGGAGTGACAGAGCCTACGAGCAGTACTTC. It codes for CAWSDRAYEQYF. The chain has TRBV30 and TRBJ2-7; D not certain. Germline V gives CDR1 GTSNPN, CDR2 SVGIG (reference sequence). The CDR3 totals 12 residues. Trimming took 1 base from V and 2 from J, leaving 6 bases between them.

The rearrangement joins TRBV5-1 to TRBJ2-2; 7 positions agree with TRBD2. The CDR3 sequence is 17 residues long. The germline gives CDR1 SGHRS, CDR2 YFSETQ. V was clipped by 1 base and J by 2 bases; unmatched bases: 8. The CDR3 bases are TGCGCCAGCAGCTTGACTTTCACGGGGGGAAACACCGGGGAGCTGTTTTTT. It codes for CASSLTFTGGNTGELFF. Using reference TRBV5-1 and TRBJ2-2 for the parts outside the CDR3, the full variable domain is KAGVTQTPRYLIKTRGQQVTLSCSPISGHRSVSWYQQTPGQGLQFLFEYFSETQRNKGNFPGRFSGRQFSNSRSEMNVSTLELGDSALYLCASSLTFTGGNTGELFFGEGSRLTVL.